One sample yielded the 13 T cell receptor beta chains listed below, sequenced in a study of CD8+ T cells in alopecia areata. Treatment denoted: oral pan-JAK inhibitor, 5-10 mg twice daily. cDNA prepared by RNA extraction and subsequent reverse transcription served as the template for sequencing. Sequencing used immunoSEQ multiplex PCR; TCRdb keeps in-frame clones, though not all of them. The sample lists 90,000 to 120,000 clones; 65% to 85% were seen once. The sequencing used CD8+ T cells sorted from blood, collected at week 24, from a patient treated with tofacitinib. The receptors were sampled from a human donor with alopecia areata.

The chain carries TRBV7-9 and TRBJ2-7, with 11 positions matching TRBD1. Germline V gives CDR1 SEHNR, CDR2 FQNEAQ (reference sequence). CDR3 length equals 16 residues. The V gene end was trimmed by 2 bases and the J gene end by 1 base; junction bases not matched to a gene: 4. CDR3 in DNA: TGTGCCAGCAGCTTATTAGGACAGGGGGCTTCCTACGAGCAGTACTTC. Its protein product is CASSLLGQGASYEQYF.

CDR3 DNA sequence: TGTGCCACCAGCAGAGAACAGGTAACCTACAATGAGCAGTTCTTC. Protein: CATSREQVTYNEQFF. The J gene is TRBJ2-1, the V gene TRBV15; a possible D gene is TRBD1 (5 bases). Germline V gene data show CDR1 as LNHNV and CDR2 as YYDKDF (reference sequence). With 0 bases removed from V and 2 bases from J, the gap between germline ends came to 8 bases. The CDR3 is made up of 15 amino acids.

This clone has just one count. The gene calls are TRBV29-1 and TRBJ1-4; weak D call: TRBD1 (6 bases). Germline values: CDR1 SQVTM, CDR2 ANQGSEA. The V and J ends lost 6 bases and 8 bases respectively, with 16 bases between them. This CDR3 has 13 amino acids. Here the CDR3 DNA reads TGCAGCGTCGGGGGCAGGGGTGGCGAAAAACTGTTTTTT. Protein product: CSVGGRGGEKLFF.

This clone was detected only a few times. This chain joins TRBV19 and TRBJ2-7; tentatively, D is TRBD1 (5 bases). V gave up 8 bases and J gave up 1 base, with 12 bases separating them. Germline lookup yields CDR1 LNHDA and CDR2 SQIVND (reference sequence). The length of the CDR3 is 13 residues. The CDR3 reads CASATTVSYEQYF. The CDR3 nucleotides read TGTGCCAGTGCTACGACAGTTTCCTACGAGCAGTACTTC.

The genes are TRBV11-2 and TRBJ2-1; either TRBD1 or TRBD2 may supply D (5 bases each). The CDR3 contains 14 residues. Trimming took 4 bases from V and 7 from J, leaving 14 bases between them. CDR1 is SGHAT, CDR2 FQNNGV, per germline. The CDR3 DNA follows: TGTGCCAGCAGCTCGCCGGGGCTAAGAAATGAGCAGTTCTTC. It codes for CASSSPGLRNEQFF. Variable domain in full (rest from reference TRBV11-2 and TRBJ2-1): EAGVAQSPRYKIIEKRQSVAFWCNPISGHATLYWYQQILGQGPKLLIQFQNNGVVDDSQLPKDRFSAERLKGVDSTLKIQPAKLEDSAVYLCASSSPGLRNEQFFGPGTRLTVL.

The genes are TRBV16 and TRBJ2-5; D is uncertain. The germline CDR1 and CDR2 sequences are KGHSY and FQNENV. Trimming removed 1 base at V and 0 bases at J, with 3 bases between. This CDR3 is built from 13 residues. The CDR3 is CASSQFHQETQYF. The CDR3 nucleotides read TGTGCCAGCAGCCAATTTCACCAAGAGACCCAGTACTTC. The full variable domain, in which reference TRBV16 and TRBJ2-5 provide the parts outside the CDR3, is GEEVAQTPKHLVRGEGQKAKLYCAPIKGHSYVFWYQQVLKNEFKFLISFQNENVFDETGMPKERFSAKCLPNSPCSLEIQATKLEDSAVYFCASSQFHQETQYFGPGTRLLVL.

V usage is TRBV19 and J usage is TRBJ2-7, with 7 bases matching TRBD1. Losses at the gene ends were 1 base for V and 5 bases for J; bases not matched to a gene: 5. The CDR3 loop spans 14 amino acids. Germline CDR1 and CDR2: LNHDA and SQIVND (reference sequence). This CDR3 is CASSIAGTGDEQYF. In nucleotides, the CDR3 is TGTGCCAGTAGTATAGCTGGCACAGGGGACGAGCAGTACTTC.

The sample holds a few counts of this clone. V gene TRBV5-6 combines with J gene TRBJ2-7; D remains unclear. The CDR3 length is 13 residues. V gave up 2 bases and J gave up 0 bases, with 6 bases separating them. Germline CDR1 is SGHDT and CDR2 is YYEEEE. The DNA of the CDR3 is TGTGCCAGCAGCTTTCGCCACTCCTACGAGCAGTACTTC. The encoded protein is CASSFRHSYEQYF.

V usage is TRBV27 and J usage is TRBJ2-7; 10 bases are a match to TRBD2. The CDR3 length is 17 residues. Germline values: CDR1 MNHEY, CDR2 SMNVEV (reference sequence). The V gene end was trimmed by 4 bases and the J gene end by 2 bases; junction bases not matched to a gene: 11. The chain's CDR3 is CASSSTWGLASPYEQYF. As DNA, the CDR3 is TGTGCCAGCAGTTCAACCTGGGGACTAGCGTCCCCCTACGAGCAGTACTTC.

The V and J genes are TRBV5-1 and TRBJ2-3; TRBD2 agrees at 12 bases. The CDR3 consists of 17 residues. V was pared by 4 bases and J by 3 bases, with 9 bases of the junction left unmatched. Germline values: CDR1 SGHRS, CDR2 YFSETQ. CDR3 region: CASSPETSGGWTDTQYF. For the CDR3, the DNA is TGCGCCAGCAGCCCCGAGACTAGCGGGGGTTGGACAGATACGCAGTATTTT.

The V gene is TRBV4-3, the J gene TRBJ2-7, with D unclear. The germline V gene has CDR1 LGHNA and CDR2 YSLEER. V was cut by 0 bases and J by 2 bases, with 14 bases left in between. The CDR3 extends over 16 amino acids. CDR3 protein: CASSQEVATATYEQYF. DNA of the CDR3: TGCGCCAGCAGCCAAGAGGTTGCGACGGCCACCTACGAGCAGTACTTC.

The chain is built from TRBV7-9 and TRBJ2-5, with 7 bases fitting TRBD1. The junction had 0 bases not matched to a gene; V was cut back by 1 base and J by 1 base. Germline V CDR1 and CDR2: SEHNR, FQNEAQ (reference sequence). This CDR3 is 14 amino acids long. The CDR3 sequence is CASSLDRGQETQYF. CDR3 in DNA: TGTGCCAGCAGCTTAGACAGGGGCCAAGAGACCCAGTACTTC.

The gene calls are TRBV13 and TRBJ2-3; 13 bases map to TRBD2. CDR3 size: 15 residues. Germline CDR1 is PRHDT and CDR2 is FYEKMQ (reference sequence). V shed 7 bases, J shed 6 bases, and the junction held 7 bases outside the gene matches. In DNA form, the CDR3 reads TGTGCCAGCAACCCACTAGCGGGGGGGCACGATACGCAGTATTTT. As protein: CASNPLAGGHDTQYF.